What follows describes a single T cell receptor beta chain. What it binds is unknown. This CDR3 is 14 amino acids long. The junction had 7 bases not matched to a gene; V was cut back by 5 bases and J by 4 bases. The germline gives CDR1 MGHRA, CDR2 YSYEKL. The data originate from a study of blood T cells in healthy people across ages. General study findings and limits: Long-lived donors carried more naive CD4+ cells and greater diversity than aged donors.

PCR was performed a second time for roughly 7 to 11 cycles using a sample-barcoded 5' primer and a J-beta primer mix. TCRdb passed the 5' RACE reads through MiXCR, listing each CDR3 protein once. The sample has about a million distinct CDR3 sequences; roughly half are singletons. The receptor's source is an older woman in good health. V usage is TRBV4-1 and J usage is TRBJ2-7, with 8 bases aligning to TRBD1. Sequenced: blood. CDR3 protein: CASSFRQGNYEQYF. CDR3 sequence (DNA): TGCGCCAGCAGCTTTCGACAGGGGAATTACGAGCAGTACTTC.